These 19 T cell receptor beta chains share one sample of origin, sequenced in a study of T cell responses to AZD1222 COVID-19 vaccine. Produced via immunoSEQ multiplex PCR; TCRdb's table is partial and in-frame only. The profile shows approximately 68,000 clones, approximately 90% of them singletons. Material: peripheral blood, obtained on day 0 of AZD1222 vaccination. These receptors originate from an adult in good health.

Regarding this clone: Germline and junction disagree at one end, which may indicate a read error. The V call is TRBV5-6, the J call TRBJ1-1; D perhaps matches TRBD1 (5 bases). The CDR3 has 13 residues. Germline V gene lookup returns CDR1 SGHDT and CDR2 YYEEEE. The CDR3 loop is CASSFPGNIEAFF. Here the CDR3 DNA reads TGTGCCAGCAGCTTTCCAGGGAACATTGAAGCTTTCTTT.

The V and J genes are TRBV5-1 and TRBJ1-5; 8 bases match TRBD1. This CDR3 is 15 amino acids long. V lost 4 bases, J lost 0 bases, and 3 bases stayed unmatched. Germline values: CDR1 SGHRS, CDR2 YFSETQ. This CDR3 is CASSATGGSNQPQHF. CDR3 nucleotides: TGCGCCAGCAGCGCCACAGGGGGTAGCAATCAGCCCCAGCATTTT.

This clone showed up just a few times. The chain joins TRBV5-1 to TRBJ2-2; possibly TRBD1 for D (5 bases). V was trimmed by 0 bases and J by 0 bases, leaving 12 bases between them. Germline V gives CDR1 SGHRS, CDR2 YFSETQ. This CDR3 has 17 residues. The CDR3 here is CASSLGVTAANTGELFF. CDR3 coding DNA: TGCGCCAGCAGCTTGGGCGTGACAGCAGCGAACACCGGGGAGCTGTTTTTT.

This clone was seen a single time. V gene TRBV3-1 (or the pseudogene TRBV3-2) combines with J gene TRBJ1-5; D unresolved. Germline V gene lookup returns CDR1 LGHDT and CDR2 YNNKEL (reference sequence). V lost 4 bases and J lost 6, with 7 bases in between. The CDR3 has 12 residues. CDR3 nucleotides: TGTGCCAGCAGCCTCGAGGGTCAGCCCCAGCATTTT. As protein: CASSLEGQPQHF.

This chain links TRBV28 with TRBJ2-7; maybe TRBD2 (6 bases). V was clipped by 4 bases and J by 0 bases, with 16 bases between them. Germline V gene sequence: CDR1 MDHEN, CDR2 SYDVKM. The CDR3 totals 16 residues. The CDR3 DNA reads TGTGCCAGCAGTTCAAGGACTAAGCGCCTCTCCTACGAGCAGTACTTC. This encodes CASSSRTKRLSYEQYF. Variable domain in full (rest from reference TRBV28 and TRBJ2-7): DVKVTQSSRYLVKRTGEKVFLECVQDMDHENMFWYRQDPGLGLRLIYFSYDVKMKEKGDIPEGYSVSREKKERFSLILESASTNQTSMYLCASSSRTKRLSYEQYFGPGTRLTVT.

CDR3 residues: CASSPSVTSGGRNEKLFF. In nucleotides, the CDR3 is TGTGCCAGCTCACCATCTGTTACTTCCGGGGGCAGGAATGAAAAACTGTTTTTT. V usage is TRBV18 and J usage is TRBJ1-4; a possible D gene is TRBD1 (6 bases). The CDR3 covers 18 residues. V gave up 2 bases and J gave up 5 bases, with 21 bases separating them. Germline assignment: CDR1 KGHSH and CDR2 LQKENI.

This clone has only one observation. The CDR3 region is CASSQGLGVLGDNSPLHF. The CDR3, as DNA: TGTGCCAGCAGCCAAGGTCTAGGAGTCTTGGGTGATAATTCACCCCTCCACTTT. The chain uses TRBV3-1 (or the pseudogene TRBV3-2) and TRBJ1-6; D not certain. Trimming left V 1 base short and J 5 bases short, with 18 bases between. This CDR3 is 18 amino acids long. Germline V gene lookup returns CDR1 LGHDT and CDR2 YNNKEL (reference sequence).

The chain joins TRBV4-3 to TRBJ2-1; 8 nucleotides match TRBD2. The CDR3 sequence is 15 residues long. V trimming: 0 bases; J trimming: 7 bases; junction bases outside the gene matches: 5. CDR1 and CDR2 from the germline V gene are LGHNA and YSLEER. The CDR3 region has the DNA TGCGCCAGCAGCCAAGATCCCAGCGGGGGTAATGAGCAGTTCTTC. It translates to CASSQDPSGGNEQFF.

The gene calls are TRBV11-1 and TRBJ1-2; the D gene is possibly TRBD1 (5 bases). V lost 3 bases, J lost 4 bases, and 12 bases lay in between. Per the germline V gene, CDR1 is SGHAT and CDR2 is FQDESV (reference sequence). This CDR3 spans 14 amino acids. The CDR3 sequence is CASSFGQGPYGYTF. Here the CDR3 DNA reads TGTGCCAGCAGCTTCGGTCAGGGCCCCTATGGCTACACCTTC.

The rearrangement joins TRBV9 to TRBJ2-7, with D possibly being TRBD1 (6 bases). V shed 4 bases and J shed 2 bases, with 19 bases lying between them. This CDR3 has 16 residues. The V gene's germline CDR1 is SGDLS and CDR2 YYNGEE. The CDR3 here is CASSRGKTGRAYEQYF. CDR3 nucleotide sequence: TGTGCCAGCAGCAGAGGGAAGACAGGAAGGGCCTACGAGCAGTACTTC. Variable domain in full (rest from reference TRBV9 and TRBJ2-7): DSGVTQTPKHLITATGQRVTLRCSPRSGDLSVYWYQQSLDQGLQFLIQYYNGEERAKGNILERFSAQQFPDLHSELNLSSLELGDSALYFCASSRGKTGRAYEQYFGPGTRLTVT.

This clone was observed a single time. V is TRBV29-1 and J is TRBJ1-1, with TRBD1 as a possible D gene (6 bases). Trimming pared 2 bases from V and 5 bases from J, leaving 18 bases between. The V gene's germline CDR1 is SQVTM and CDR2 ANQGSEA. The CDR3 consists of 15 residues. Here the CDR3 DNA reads TGCAGCGTTGAAAACCCGGAGACAGGTGGGACTGAAGCTTTCTTT. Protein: CSVENPETGGTEAFF. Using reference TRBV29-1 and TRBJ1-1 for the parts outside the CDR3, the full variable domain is SAVISQKPSRDICQRGTSLTIQCQVDSQVTMMFWYRQQPGQSLTLIATANQGSEATYESGFVIDKFPISRPNLTFSTLTVSNMSPEDSSIYLCSVENPETGGTEAFFGQGTRLTVV.

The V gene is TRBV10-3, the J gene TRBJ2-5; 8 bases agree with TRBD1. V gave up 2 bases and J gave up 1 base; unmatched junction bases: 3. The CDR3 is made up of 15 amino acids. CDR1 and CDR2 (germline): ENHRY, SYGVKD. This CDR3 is CAISEGGQGQETQYF. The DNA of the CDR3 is TGTGCCATCAGTGAGGGTGGACAGGGCCAAGAGACCCAGTACTTC.

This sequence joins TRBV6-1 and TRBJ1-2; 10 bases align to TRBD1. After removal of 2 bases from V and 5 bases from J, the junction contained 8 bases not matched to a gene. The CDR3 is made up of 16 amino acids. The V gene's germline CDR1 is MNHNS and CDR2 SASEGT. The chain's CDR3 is CASSERDRGREYGYTF. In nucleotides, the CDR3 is TGTGCCAGCAGTGAAAGGGACAGGGGTAGAGAATATGGCTACACCTTC.

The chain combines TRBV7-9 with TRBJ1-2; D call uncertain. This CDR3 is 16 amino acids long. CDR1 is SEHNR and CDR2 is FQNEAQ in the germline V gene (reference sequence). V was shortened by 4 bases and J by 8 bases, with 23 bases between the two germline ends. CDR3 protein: CASSSEKSALTGGYTF. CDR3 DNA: TGTGCCAGCAGCTCGGAGAAATCAGCTCTAACTGGAGGCTACACCTTC.

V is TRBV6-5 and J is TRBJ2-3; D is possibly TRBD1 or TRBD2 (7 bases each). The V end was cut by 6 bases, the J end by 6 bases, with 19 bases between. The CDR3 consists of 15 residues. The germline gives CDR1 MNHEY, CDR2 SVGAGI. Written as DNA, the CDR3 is TGTGCCAGCAGCGCCAGGGGGGGAGGCGGGGATACGCAGTATTTT. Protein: CASSARGGGGDTQYF.

The CDR3 loop reads CASSLVVPSGTNTGELFF. CDR3 sequence (DNA): TGTGCCAGCAGCTTAGTCGTCCCTAGCGGGACGAACACCGGGGAGCTGTTTTTT. J is TRBJ2-2 and V is TRBV11-2, with 9 nucleotides matching TRBD2. Germline CDR1 reads SGHAT; CDR2 reads FQNNGV. V shed 1 base and J 0 bases; nucleotides not matched to a gene: 6. This CDR3 has 18 amino acids.

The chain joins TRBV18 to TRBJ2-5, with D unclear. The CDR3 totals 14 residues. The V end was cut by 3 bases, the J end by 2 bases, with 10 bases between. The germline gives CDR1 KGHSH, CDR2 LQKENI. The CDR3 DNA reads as TGTGCCAGCTCACCCTCAGGTACACAAGAGACCCAGTACTTC. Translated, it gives CASSPSGTQETQYF.

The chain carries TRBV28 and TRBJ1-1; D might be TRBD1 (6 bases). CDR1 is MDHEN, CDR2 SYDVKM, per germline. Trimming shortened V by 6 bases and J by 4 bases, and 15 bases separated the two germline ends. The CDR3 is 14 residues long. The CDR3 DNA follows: TGTGCCAGCAGACTGAGACAGGTGTCCACTGAAGCTTTCTTT. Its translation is CASRLRQVSTEAFF.

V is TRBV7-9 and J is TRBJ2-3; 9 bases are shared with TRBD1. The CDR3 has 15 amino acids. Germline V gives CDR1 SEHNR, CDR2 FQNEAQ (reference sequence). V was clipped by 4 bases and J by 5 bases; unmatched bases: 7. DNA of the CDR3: TGTGCCAGCAGCTCAGCTGGGACAGGGCAAGATACGCAGTATTTT. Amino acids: CASSSAGTGQDTQYF.